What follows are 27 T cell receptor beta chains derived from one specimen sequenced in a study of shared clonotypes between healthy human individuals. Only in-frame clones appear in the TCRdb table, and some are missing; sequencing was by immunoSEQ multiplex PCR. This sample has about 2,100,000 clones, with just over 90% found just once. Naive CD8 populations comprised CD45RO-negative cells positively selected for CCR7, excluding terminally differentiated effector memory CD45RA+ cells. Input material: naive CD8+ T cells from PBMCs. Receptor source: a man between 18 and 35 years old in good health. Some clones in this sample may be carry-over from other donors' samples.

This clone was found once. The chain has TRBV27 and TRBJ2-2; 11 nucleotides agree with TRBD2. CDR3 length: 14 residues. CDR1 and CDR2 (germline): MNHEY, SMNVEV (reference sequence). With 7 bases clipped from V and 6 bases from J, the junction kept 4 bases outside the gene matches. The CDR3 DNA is TGTGCCAGCACTCTAGCGGGAGGCGCCGGGGAGCTGTTTTTT. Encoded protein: CASTLAGGAGELFF.

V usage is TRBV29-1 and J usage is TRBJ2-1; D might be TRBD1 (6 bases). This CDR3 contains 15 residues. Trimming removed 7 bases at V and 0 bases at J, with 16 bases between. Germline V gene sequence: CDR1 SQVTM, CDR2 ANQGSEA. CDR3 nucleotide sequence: TGCAGCGGACGGTGGGGGACAAGCTCCTACAATGAGCAGTTCTTC. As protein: CSGRWGTSSYNEQFF.

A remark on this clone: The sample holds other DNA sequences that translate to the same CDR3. The CDR3 DNA reads TGTGCCAGCAGCTTAGCGTGGGGTGAGCAGTTCTTC. This gives the protein CASSLAWGEQFF. The chain joins TRBV7-9 to TRBJ2-1, with D uncertain. Germline CDR1 is SEHNR and CDR2 is FQNEAQ (reference sequence). Trimming took 0 bases from V and 9 from J, leaving 6 bases between them. This CDR3 is 12 amino acids long.

This CDR3 reads CASSEATVDGYTF. The CDR3 bases are TGTGCCAGCAGTGAGGCCACTGTGGACGGCTACACCTTC. The chain combines TRBV6-1 with TRBJ1-2, with unresolved D. CDR1 and CDR2 (germline): MNHNS, SASEGT. CDR3 length equals 13 residues. With 3 bases removed from V and 8 bases from J, the gap between germline ends came to 13 bases.

CDR3 amino acids: CASSLGTAGSFRGAHEQYF. Here the CDR3 DNA reads TGTGCCAGCAGCTTAGGAACAGCAGGCTCCTTCCGAGGGGCGCACGAGCAGTACTTC. The chain carries TRBV7-6 and TRBJ2-7; D possibly matches TRBD1 or TRBD2 (5 bases each). V dropped 1 base and J dropped 5 bases, with 27 bases sitting between them. The CDR3 consists of 19 residues. Germline V gene sequence: CDR1 SGHVS, CDR2 FNYEAQ.

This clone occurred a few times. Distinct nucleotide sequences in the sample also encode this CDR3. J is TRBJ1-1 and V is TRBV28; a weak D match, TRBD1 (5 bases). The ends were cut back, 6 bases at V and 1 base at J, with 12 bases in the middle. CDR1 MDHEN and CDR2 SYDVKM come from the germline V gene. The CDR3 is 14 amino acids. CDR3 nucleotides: TGTGCCAGCAGCTTCGTCGGGGGGAACACTGAAGCTTTCTTT. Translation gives CASSFVGGNTEAFF.

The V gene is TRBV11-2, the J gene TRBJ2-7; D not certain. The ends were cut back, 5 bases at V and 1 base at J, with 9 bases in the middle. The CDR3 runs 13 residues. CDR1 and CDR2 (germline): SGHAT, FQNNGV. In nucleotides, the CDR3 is TGTGCCAGCAGCCCCCCCCCTTCCTACGAGCAGTACTTC. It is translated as CASSPPPSYEQYF.

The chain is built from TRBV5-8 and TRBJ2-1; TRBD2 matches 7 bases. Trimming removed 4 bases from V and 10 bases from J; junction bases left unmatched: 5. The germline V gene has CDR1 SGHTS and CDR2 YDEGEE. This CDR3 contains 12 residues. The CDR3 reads CASSRTSVEQFF. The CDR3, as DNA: TGTGCCAGCAGCCGAACTAGCGTGGAGCAGTTCTTC.

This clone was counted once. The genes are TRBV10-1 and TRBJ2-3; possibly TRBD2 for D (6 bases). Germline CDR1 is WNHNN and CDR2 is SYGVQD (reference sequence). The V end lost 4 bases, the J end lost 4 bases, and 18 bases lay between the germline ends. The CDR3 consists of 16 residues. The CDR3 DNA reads TGCGCCAGCAGTGTAGCATCGGGAGTCCATGCAGATACGCAGTATTTT. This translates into CASSVASGVHADTQYF.

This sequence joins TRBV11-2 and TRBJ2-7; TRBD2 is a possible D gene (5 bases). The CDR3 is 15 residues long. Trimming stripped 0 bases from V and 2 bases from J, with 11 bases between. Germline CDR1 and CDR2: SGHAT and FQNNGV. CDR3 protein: CASSLETGFAYEQYF. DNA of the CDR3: TGTGCCAGCAGCTTAGAAACGGGGTTCGCCTACGAGCAGTACTTC.

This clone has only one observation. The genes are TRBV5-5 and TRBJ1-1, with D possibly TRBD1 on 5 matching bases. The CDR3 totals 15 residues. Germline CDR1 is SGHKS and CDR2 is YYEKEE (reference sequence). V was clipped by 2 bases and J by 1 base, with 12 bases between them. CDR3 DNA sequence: TGTGCCAGCAGCTTCTGGGGCAGAGGGAACACTGAAGCTTTCTTT. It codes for CASSFWGRGNTEAFF.

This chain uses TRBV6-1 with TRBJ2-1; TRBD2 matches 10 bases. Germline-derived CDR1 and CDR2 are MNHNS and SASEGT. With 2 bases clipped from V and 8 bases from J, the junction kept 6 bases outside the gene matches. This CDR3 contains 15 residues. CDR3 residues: CASSEFLAGDYEQFF. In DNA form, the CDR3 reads TGTGCCAGCAGTGAATTTCTAGCGGGAGACTATGAGCAGTTCTTC.

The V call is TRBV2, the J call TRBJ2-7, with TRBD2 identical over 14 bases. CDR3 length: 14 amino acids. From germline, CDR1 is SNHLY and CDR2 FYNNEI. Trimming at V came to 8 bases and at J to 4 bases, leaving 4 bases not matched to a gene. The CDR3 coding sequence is TGTGCCAGCCCCGGGACTAGCGGGAGTTACGAGCAGTACTTC. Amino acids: CASPGTSGSYEQYF.

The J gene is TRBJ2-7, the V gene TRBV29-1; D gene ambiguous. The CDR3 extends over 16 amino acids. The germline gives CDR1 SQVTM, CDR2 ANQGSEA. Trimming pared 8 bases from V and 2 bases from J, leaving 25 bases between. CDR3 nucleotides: TGCAGCATCCGTTCCCCGCGCGCAGGCTATCCCTACGAGCAGTACTTC. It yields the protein CSIRSPRAGYPYEQYF.

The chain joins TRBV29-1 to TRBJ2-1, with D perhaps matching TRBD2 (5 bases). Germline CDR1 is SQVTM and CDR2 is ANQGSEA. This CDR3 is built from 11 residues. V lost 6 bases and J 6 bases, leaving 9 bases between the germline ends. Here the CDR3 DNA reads TGCAGCGTCCTACTAGGCAATGAGCAGTTCTTC. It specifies CSVLLGNEQFF.

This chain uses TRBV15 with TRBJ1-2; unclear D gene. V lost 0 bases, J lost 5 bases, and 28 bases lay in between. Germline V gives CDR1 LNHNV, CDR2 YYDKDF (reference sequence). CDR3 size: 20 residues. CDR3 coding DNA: TGTGCCACCAGCAGAGACCTCAAATCTAACCCACTCTCTAGGCGGTATGGCTACACCTTC. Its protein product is CATSRDLKSNPLSRRYGYTF.

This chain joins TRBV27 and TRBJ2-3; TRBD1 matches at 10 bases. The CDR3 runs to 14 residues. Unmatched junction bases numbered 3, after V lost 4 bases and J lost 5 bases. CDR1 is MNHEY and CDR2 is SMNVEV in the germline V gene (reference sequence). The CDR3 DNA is TGTGCCAGCAGTTCGACAGGGGGCTTAGATACGCAGTATTTT. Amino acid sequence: CASSSTGGLDTQYF.

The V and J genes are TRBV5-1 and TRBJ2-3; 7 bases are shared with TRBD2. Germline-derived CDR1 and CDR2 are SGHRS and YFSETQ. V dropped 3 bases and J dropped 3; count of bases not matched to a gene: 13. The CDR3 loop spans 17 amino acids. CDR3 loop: CASSSLDAGVQTDTQYF. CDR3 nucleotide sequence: TGCGCCAGCAGCTCCCTCGATGCGGGAGTTCAGACAGATACGCAGTATTTT.

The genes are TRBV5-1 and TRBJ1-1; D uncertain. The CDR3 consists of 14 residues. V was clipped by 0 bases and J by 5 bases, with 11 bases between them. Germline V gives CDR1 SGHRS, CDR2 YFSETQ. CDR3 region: CASSLELVGTEAFF. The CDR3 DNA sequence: TGCGCCAGCAGCTTGGAACTGGTCGGGACTGAAGCTTTCTTT.

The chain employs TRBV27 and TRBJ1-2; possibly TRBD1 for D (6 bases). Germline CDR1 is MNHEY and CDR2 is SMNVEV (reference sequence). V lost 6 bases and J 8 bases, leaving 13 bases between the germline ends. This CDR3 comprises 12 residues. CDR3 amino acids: CASRRGGLGYTF. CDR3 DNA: TGTGCCAGCAGGAGGGGGGGGTTGGGCTACACCTTC.

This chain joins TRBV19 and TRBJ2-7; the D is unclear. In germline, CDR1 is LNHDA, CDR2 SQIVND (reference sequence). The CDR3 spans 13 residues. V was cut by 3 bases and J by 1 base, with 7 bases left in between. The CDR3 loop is CASSMRQSYEQYF. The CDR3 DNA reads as TGTGCCAGTAGTATGCGGCAGTCCTACGAGCAGTACTTC. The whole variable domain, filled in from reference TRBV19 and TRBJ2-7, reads DGGITQSPKYLFRKEGQNVTLSCEQNLNHDAMYWYRQDPGQGLRLIYYSQIVNDFQKGDIAEGYSVSREKKESFPLTVTSAQKNPTAFYLCASSMRQSYEQYFGPGTRLTVT.

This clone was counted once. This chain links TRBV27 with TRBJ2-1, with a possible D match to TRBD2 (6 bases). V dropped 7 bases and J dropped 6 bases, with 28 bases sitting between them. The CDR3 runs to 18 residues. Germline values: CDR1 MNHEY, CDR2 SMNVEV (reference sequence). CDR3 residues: CASTIGAGLAIMGNEQFF. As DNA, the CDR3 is TGTGCCAGCACTATAGGTGCCGGGCTAGCGATAATGGGCAATGAGCAGTTCTTC.

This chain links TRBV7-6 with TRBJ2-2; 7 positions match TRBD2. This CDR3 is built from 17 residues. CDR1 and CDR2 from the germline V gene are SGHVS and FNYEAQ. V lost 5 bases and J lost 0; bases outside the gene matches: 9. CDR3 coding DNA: TGTGCCAGCAGCCCCCGCGTCAGCGGGACGAACACCGGGGAGCTGTTTTTT. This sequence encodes CASSPRVSGTNTGELFF.

The chain's CDR3 is CASSRGQPNYGYTF. The CDR3 bases are TGTGCCAGCAGTCGGGGACAGCCTAACTATGGCTACACCTTC. The V call is TRBV2, the J call TRBJ1-2, with 7 bases matching TRBD1. Unmatched junction bases numbered 3, after V lost 5 bases and J lost 0 bases. Looked up from germline, CDR1 is SNHLY and CDR2 is FYNNEI. The CDR3 has 14 residues.

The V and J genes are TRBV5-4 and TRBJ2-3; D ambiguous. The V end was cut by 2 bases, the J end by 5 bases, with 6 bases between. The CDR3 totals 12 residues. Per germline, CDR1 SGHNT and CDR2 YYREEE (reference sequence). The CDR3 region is CASSFGRDTQYF. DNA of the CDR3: TGTGCCAGCAGCTTTGGCAGAGATACGCAGTATTTT.

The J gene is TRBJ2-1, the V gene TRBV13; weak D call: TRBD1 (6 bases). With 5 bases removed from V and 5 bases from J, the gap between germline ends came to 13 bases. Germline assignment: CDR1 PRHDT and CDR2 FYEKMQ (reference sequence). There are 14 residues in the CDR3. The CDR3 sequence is CASSRQGTNNEQFF. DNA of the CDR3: TGTGCCAGCAGCCGCCAGGGGACGAACAATGAGCAGTTCTTC. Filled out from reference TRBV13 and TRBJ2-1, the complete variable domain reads AAGVIQSPRHLIKEKRETATLKCYPIPRHDTVYWYQQGPGQDPQFLISFYEKMQSDKGSIPDRFSAQQFSDYHSELNMSSLELGDSALYFCASSRQGTNNEQFFGPGTRLTVL.

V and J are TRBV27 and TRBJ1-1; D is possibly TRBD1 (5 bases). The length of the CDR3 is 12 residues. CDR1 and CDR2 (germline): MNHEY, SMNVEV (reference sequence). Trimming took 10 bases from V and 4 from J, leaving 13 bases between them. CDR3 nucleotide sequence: TGTGCCACCCGGGGGAGAGGCACTGAAGCTTTCTTT. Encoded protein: CATRGRGTEAFF.